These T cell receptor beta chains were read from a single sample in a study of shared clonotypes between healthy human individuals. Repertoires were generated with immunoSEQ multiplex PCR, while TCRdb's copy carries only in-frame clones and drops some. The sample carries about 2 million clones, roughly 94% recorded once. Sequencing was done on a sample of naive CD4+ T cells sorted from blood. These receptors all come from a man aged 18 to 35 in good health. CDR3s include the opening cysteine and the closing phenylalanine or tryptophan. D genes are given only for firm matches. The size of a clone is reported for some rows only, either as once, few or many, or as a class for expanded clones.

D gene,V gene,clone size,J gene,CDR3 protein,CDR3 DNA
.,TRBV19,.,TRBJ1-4,CASHTSKVPNEKLFF,TGTGCCAGTCACACCTCGAAGGTACCCAATGAAAAACTGTTTTTT
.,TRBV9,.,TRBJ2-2,CASNQGGNTGELFF,TGTGCCAGCAACCAGGGGGGGAACACCGGGGAGCTGTTTTTT
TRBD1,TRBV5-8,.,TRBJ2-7,CASSLVGQGAVEQYF,TGTGCCAGCAGCTTGGTGGGACAGGGGGCCGTCGAGCAGTACTTC
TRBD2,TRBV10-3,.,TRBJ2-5,CAIRGTSGAQETQYF,TGTGCCATCAGGGGGACTAGCGGGGCCCAAGAGACCCAGTACTTC
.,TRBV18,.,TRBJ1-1,CASSRDLGTPEAFF,TGTGCCAGCTCTCGGGACCTAGGGACGCCTGAAGCTTTCTTT
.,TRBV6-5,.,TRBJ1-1,CASSYGAGGNTEAFF,TGTGCCAGCAGTTACGGAGCGGGGGGAAACACTGAAGCTTTCTTT
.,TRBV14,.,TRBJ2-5,CASSHYVLEETQYF,TGTGCCAGCAGCCACTATGTCTTGGAAGAGACCCAGTACTTC
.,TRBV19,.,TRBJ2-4,CASSIMAKNIQYF,TGTGCCAGTAGTATAATGGCCAAAAACATTCAGTACTTC
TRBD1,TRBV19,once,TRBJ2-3,CASSIMSGTGESSTDTQYF,TGTGCCAGTAGTATAATGTCCGGGACAGGGGAATCTAGCACAGATACGCAGTATTTT
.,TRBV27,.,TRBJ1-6,CASTIIGAPGQYNSPLHF,TGTGCCAGCACCATTATCGGGGCTCCGGGACAATATAATTCACCCCTCCACTTT
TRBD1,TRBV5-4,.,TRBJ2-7,CASSRRDSAYEQYF,TGTGCCAGCAGCCGCAGGGACAGTGCCTACGAGCAGTACTTC
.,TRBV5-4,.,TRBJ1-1,CASKTTGLGVEAFF,TGTGCCAGCAAGACTACAGGGTTAGGGGTTGAAGCTTTCTTT
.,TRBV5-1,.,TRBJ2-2,CASSFSGNAGELFF,TGCGCCAGCAGCTTTTCGGGAAATGCCGGGGAGCTGTTTTTT
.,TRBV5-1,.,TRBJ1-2,CASSAERGGHGYTF,TGCGCCAGCAGCGCCGAACGCGGCGGCCATGGCTACACCTTC
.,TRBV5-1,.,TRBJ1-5,CASSSLGGNQPQHF,TGCGCCAGCAGCAGTTTAGGGGGCAATCAGCCCCAGCATTTT
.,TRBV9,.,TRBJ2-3,CASSVAQYTDTQYF,TGTGCCAGCAGCGTAGCACAGTACACAGATACGCAGTATTTT